This passage covers 23 T cell receptor beta chains from one sample sequenced in a study of metastatic and nonmetastatic thyroid tumors. TCRdb re-called clones via MiXCR from the PCR reads. The sample includes over 20,000 clones, 15% of them seen just once. Nobody among the patients had been given any treatment before thyroid surgery. Specimen: blood. The receptors originated from a female donor with papillary thyroid cancer or a benign thyroid nodule (not recorded which). Some clones in this sample may be carry-over from other donors' samples.

By its share, this clone is medium-sized. The V and J genes are TRBV20-1 and TRBJ2-7, with D tentatively TRBD1 or TRBD2 (6 bases each). V lost 5 bases and J lost 6, with 23 bases in between. This CDR3 is 15 amino acids long. Germline CDR1 reads DFQATT; CDR2 reads SNEGSKA (reference sequence). CDR3 in amino acids: CSAQRGASSFAEQYF. The DNA for the CDR3 is TGCAGTGCTCAGAGGGGGGCTAGTTCATTCGCCGAGCAGTACTTC.

This clone was seen many times. The chain combines TRBV6-1 with TRBJ2-2, with a weak D call TRBD2 (5 bases). CDR1 is MNHNS, CDR2 SASEGT, per germline. The CDR3 loop spans 15 amino acids. Trimming cost V 4 bases and J 5 bases, with 14 bases left between them. DNA of the CDR3: TGTGCCAGCAGTGTCCTCGAGGGTGAAACCGGGGAGCTGTTTTTT. Its translation: CASSVLEGETGELFF.

This clone was counted many times. The chain links TRBV7-3 to TRBJ2-3, with a possible D match to TRBD2 (6 bases). Germline V gene sequence: CDR1 SGHTA, CDR2 FQGTGA. The CDR3 consists of 15 residues. Trimming cost V 2 bases and J 4 bases, with 13 bases left between them. In DNA, the CDR3 is TGTGCCAGCAGCTTAGCTCCGGGGGTCGCAGATACGCAGTATTTT. Encoded protein: CASSLAPGVADTQYF.

This clone was found many times. J is TRBJ2-7 and V is TRBV13; 7 positions match TRBD1. CDR1 and CDR2 from the germline V gene are PRHDT and FYEKMQ (reference sequence). Losses at the gene ends were 5 bases for V and 2 bases for J; bases not matched to a gene: 6. This CDR3 is built from 14 residues. CDR3 in amino acids: CASSPRQGPYEQYF. In nucleotides, the CDR3 is TGTGCCAGCAGCCCCCGACAGGGCCCCTACGAGCAGTACTTC.

This chain joins TRBV7-2 and TRBJ2-1; perhaps TRBD1 as D (7 bases). Germline assignment: CDR1 SGHTA and CDR2 FQGNSA. The CDR3 runs 16 residues. The V end lost 0 bases, the J end lost 3 bases, and 12 bases lay between the germline ends. CDR3 sequence: CASSLARQGGYNEQFF. The DNA of the CDR3 is TGTGCCAGCAGCTTAGCCAGACAGGGAGGCTACAATGAGCAGTTCTTC.

This clone is a singleton in its sample. This chain joins TRBV20-1 and TRBJ1-1, with D maybe TRBD1 (5 bases). Germline CDR1 is DFQATT and CDR2 is SNEGSKA (reference sequence). The length of the CDR3 is 14 residues. Trimming took off 0 bases at V and 5 bases at J, with 13 bases between the two ends. CDR3 sequence: CSARDGAGETEAFF. The CDR3 DNA reads TGCAGTGCTAGAGACGGAGCGGGGGAAACTGAAGCTTTCTTT.

V and J are TRBV9 and TRBJ2-2; 8 nucleotides agree with TRBD2. The CDR3 runs 14 residues. Germline lookup yields CDR1 SGDLS and CDR2 YYNGEE. V was clipped by 4 bases and J by 7 bases; unmatched bases: 6. The CDR3 loop is CASSIVAGGGELFF. The CDR3 bases are TGTGCCAGCAGCATAGTGGCGGGAGGCGGGGAGCTGTTTTTT.

In its sample, this clone was seen many times. The chain carries TRBV6-1 and TRBJ2-7; 13 bases align to TRBD2. V was clipped by 8 bases and J by 2 bases; unmatched bases: 3. The CDR3 has 14 residues. Germline CDR1 is MNHNS and CDR2 is SASEGT. CDR3: CASGGLAGAYEQYF. The CDR3 region has the DNA TGTGCCAGCGGTGGACTAGCGGGAGCCTACGAGCAGTACTTC.

This clone was seen ten or more times. The chain is built from TRBV28 and TRBJ2-7; TRBD2 might be the D (6 bases). This CDR3 region has 15 residues. In germline, CDR1 is MDHEN, CDR2 SYDVKM. V lost 2 bases and J lost 3, with 14 bases in between. The CDR3 coding sequence is TGTGCCAGCAGTTTAGGACTAACCCCACTCTACGAGCAGTACTTC. Residues: CASSLGLTPLYEQYF.

The sample holds many counts of this clone. The V gene is TRBV27, the J gene TRBJ1-3; D is unresolved. The germline CDR1 and CDR2 sequences are MNHEY and SMNVEV (reference sequence). The CDR3 sequence is 14 residues long. Trimming cost V 6 bases and J 0 bases, with 9 bases left between them. CDR3 bases: TGTGCCAGCAGGGAGATCGCCTCTGGAAACACCATATATTTT. As protein: CASREIASGNTIYF.

This clone was detected many times. The chain employs TRBV5-1 and TRBJ2-7, with TRBD1 as a possible D gene (5 bases). Trimming removed 2 bases at V and 2 bases at J, with 8 bases between. This CDR3 spans 13 amino acids. Germline lookup yields CDR1 SGHRS and CDR2 YFSETQ. CDR3 region: CASSFDRTYEQYF. In DNA, the CDR3 is TGCGCCAGCAGCTTCGACAGAACCTACGAGCAGTACTTC.

This clone has at least ten counts. It may be a read error: a sequence one base away is much more abundant. The chain employs TRBV20-1 and TRBJ1-6; no definite D call. CDR3 size: 12 residues. Germline lookup yields CDR1 DFQATT and CDR2 SNEGSKA (reference sequence). CDR3: CGARSLDSPLHF. The CDR3 nucleotides read TGCGGTGCTAGATCGTTGGATTCACCCCTCCACTTT.

In its sample, this clone was seen many times. The rearrangement joins TRBV19 to TRBJ1-5; TRBD1 might be the D (6 bases). CDR1 is LNHDA, CDR2 SQIVND, per germline (reference sequence). The CDR3 contains 14 residues. The germline V and J ends were trimmed by 5 bases and 9 bases, with 17 bases remaining between them. CDR3 loop: CASSYRTELPPQHF. In nucleotides, the CDR3 is TGTGCCAGTAGTTACAGGACAGAACTCCCGCCCCAGCATTTT.

This clone was seen many times. The chain uses TRBV28 and TRBJ2-7; perhaps TRBD1 as D (6 bases). The CDR3 runs to 13 residues. V was cut by 2 bases and J by 5 bases, with 10 bases left in between. Germline V gene sequence: CDR1 MDHEN, CDR2 SYDVKM. CDR3 region: CASSLAGANEQYF. The CDR3 DNA reads as TGTGCCAGCAGTTTAGCAGGGGCTAACGAGCAGTACTTC.

This chain links TRBV9 with TRBJ1-6; 9 bases align to TRBD1. Per the germline V gene, CDR1 is SGDLS and CDR2 is YYNGEE. This CDR3 has 14 amino acids. V was pared by 3 bases and J by 9 bases, with 4 bases of the junction left unmatched. CDR3 sequence reads: CASSGRQGGSPLHF. The CDR3 region has the DNA TGTGCCAGCAGCGGTCGACAGGGGGGTTCACCCCTCCACTTT.

There are many counts of this clone. This chain links TRBV5-1 with TRBJ2-3; 9 positions agree with TRBD2. Germline V gene lookup returns CDR1 SGHRS and CDR2 YFSETQ. Losses at the gene ends were 1 base for V and 3 bases for J; bases not matched to a gene: 9. This CDR3 contains 17 residues. The CDR3 DNA sequence: TGCGCCAGCAGCTTGTCAGGGAATCTAGCGGGAACAGATACGCAGTATTTT. This gives the protein CASSLSGNLAGTDTQYF.

The chain employs TRBV28 and TRBJ1-6; D possibly corresponds to TRBD1 (5 bases). The CDR3 is made up of 12 amino acids. Germline lookup yields CDR1 MDHEN and CDR2 SYDVKM. V was clipped by 5 bases and J by 9 bases, with 8 bases between them. CDR3 sequence reads: CASSVDSSPLHF. Written as DNA, the CDR3 is TGTGCCAGCAGTGTAGACAGTTCACCCCTCCACTTT.

The V call is TRBV5-6, the J call TRBJ1-6; possible D gene TRBD1, 6 bases. Germline V gene sequence: CDR1 SGHDT, CDR2 YYEEEE. The CDR3 sequence is 12 residues long. V lost 2 bases, J lost 10 bases, and 7 bases lay in between. In DNA form, the CDR3 reads TGTGCCAGCAGCTTTGGGGGCTCACCCCTCCACTTT. Its translation: CASSFGGSPLHF.

This clone occurred many times. This chain links TRBV19 with TRBJ1-1; weak D call: TRBD1 (5 bases). CDR3 length equals 13 residues. Germline loops: CDR1 LNHDA, CDR2 SQIVND (reference sequence). Between the trimmed V and J ends, which lost 5 bases and 5 bases, there was a span of 12 bases. The DNA for the CDR3 is TGTGCCAGTAGTCGGGACCGCAGAACTGAAGCTTTCTTT. Translated: CASSRDRRTEAFF.

This clone was seen ten or more times. A much larger clone sits a single nucleotide away, making a read error possible. Distinct nucleotide sequences in the sample also encode this CDR3. The chain is built from TRBV27 and TRBJ1-1; D is possibly TRBD1 (6 bases). CDR1 is MNHEY, CDR2 SMNVEV, per germline (reference sequence). This CDR3 is 14 amino acids long. CDR3 residues: CASSVSRGGTEAFF. The CDR3 DNA is TGTGCCAGCAGTGTATCCAGGGGTGGGACCGAAGCTTTCTTT.

This clone was found many times. V usage is TRBV19 and J usage is TRBJ2-7, with 7 positions matching TRBD2. Germline-derived CDR1 and CDR2 are LNHDA and SQIVND (reference sequence). V gave up 5 bases and J gave up 3 bases; unmatched junction bases: 7. The CDR3 totals 14 residues. CDR3 residues: CASSPASGHYEQYF. As DNA, the CDR3 is TGTGCCAGTAGTCCGGCTAGCGGACACTACGAGCAGTACTTC.

In this sample, this clone turned up many times. This sequence joins TRBV5-1 and TRBJ2-3, with 10 bases that match TRBD2. V lost 0 bases to trimming and J lost 8 bases; unmatched junction nucleotides: 12. Germline CDR1 reads SGHRS; CDR2 reads YFSETQ. The CDR3 sequence is 17 residues long. The CDR3: CASSLASGTSVAGTQYF. The CDR3 DNA reads TGCGCCAGCAGCTTGGCCTCCGGGACTAGCGTCGCCGGTACGCAGTATTTT.

This clone was seen at least ten times. The CDR3 loop reads CASSAPWTGDSEAFF. CDR3 in DNA: TGTGCCAGCAGTGCCCCCTGGACAGGGGATTCGGAAGCTTTCTTT. This chain links TRBV6-1 with TRBJ1-1, with 9 bases lining up with TRBD1. The CDR3 runs to 15 residues. In germline, CDR1 is MNHNS, CDR2 SASEGT. V gave up 4 bases and J gave up 8 bases; unmatched junction bases: 11.